What follows are 10 T cell receptor beta chains derived from one specimen sequenced in a study of blood T cell repertoires in COVID-19. Repertoires were generated with immunoSEQ multiplex PCR, while TCRdb's copy carries only in-frame clones and drops some. Here the sample spans 200,000 to 250,000 clones, roughly 80% being singletons. The sample taken for sequencing was peripheral blood. These receptors were obtained from a woman older than 75 with acute or convalescent COVID-19.

The V gene is TRBV6-5, the J gene TRBJ2-7; D might be TRBD1 (6 bases). CDR1 MNHEY and CDR2 SVGAGI come from the germline V gene. Deletions cut 6 bases from V and 3 bases from J, with 12 bases between. The CDR3 spans 13 residues. CDR3 coding DNA: TGTGCCAGCAGCTGGGGACACTACTACGAGCAGTACTTC. Protein: CASSWGHYYEQYF.

This clone has only a few counts. CDR3 DNA: TGTGCCAGCTCACCCCCCCCAGCGGGGGGTGGGAGGGAGACCCAGTACTTC. This sequence encodes CASSPPPAGGGRETQYF. The J gene is TRBJ2-5, the V gene TRBV18; 9 bases fit TRBD2. The ends lost 3 bases at V and 5 bases at J; junction bases unmatched: 13. Germline-derived CDR1 and CDR2 are KGHSH and LQKENI. The CDR3 extends over 17 amino acids.

The chain joins TRBV15 to TRBJ2-6; D is perhaps TRBD2 (5 bases). The CDR3 runs 17 residues. The V gene lost 0 bases and the J gene lost 2 bases, with 11 bases spanning the gap. The germline gives CDR1 LNHNV, CDR2 YYDKDF (reference sequence). This CDR3 reads CATSRDFRGPGANVLTF. The CDR3 bases are TGTGCCACCAGCAGAGATTTTCGGGGTCCTGGGGCCAACGTCCTGACTTTC.

The chain is built from TRBV11-3 and TRBJ2-5, with 12 bases that match TRBD2. V shed 5 bases, J shed 5 bases, and the junction held 6 bases outside the gene matches. CDR1 and CDR2 from the germline V gene are SGHNT and YENEEA. This CDR3 comprises 15 residues. The chain's CDR3 is CASSIGTSGPETQYF. CDR3 DNA sequence: TGTGCCAGCAGCATTGGGACTAGCGGGCCCGAGACCCAGTACTTC.

The chain combines TRBV19 with TRBJ1-1; D might be TRBD1 (6 bases). The CDR3 loop spans 15 amino acids. Germline loops: CDR1 LNHDA, CDR2 SQIVND (reference sequence). The ends were cut back, 6 bases at V and 2 bases at J, with 16 bases in the middle. CDR3: CASRAQGTPNTEAFF. The CDR3 nucleotides are TGTGCCAGTAGAGCCCAGGGGACCCCCAACACTGAAGCTTTCTTT.

This chain uses TRBV30 with TRBJ1-1, with D possibly being TRBD1 (6 bases). Germline V gene lookup returns CDR1 GTSNPN and CDR2 SVGIG (reference sequence). Between the trimmed V and J ends, which lost 0 bases and 4 bases, there was a span of 21 bases. The CDR3 has 17 amino acids. The DNA of the CDR3 is TGTGCCTGGAGTGTACCGGGACACGGTACATTTGGCACTGAAGCTTTCTTT. It codes for CAWSVPGHGTFGTEAFF.

The rearrangement uses TRBV4-3 and TRBJ1-1, with TRBD1 as a possible D gene (6 bases). Between the trimmed V and J ends, which lost 4 bases and 6 bases, there was a span of 15 bases. The CDR3 runs to 14 residues. From germline, CDR1 is LGHNA and CDR2 YSLEER. DNA for the CDR3: TGCGCCAGCAGCCGGGAGAGAGGGGGGGCTGAAGCTTTCTTT. Translation: CASSRERGGAEAFF.

The chain links TRBV28 to TRBJ1-5; perhaps TRBD1 as D (5 bases). Trimming cost V 3 bases and J 2 bases, with 11 bases left between them. The CDR3 extends over 15 amino acids. The germline V gene has CDR1 MDHEN and CDR2 SYDVKM. In DNA, the CDR3 is TGTGCCAGCAGTTTGGCAACAGGAGGCAATCAGCCCCAGCATTTT. Translation: CASSLATGGNQPQHF.

This chain links TRBV7-2 with TRBJ2-3, with 7 bases fitting TRBD2. The CDR3 is 15 residues long. Germline V gives CDR1 SGHTA, CDR2 FQGNSA. V was pared by 5 bases and J by 4 bases, with 9 bases of the junction left unmatched. The CDR3 coding sequence is TGTGCCAGCAGCAACCAAGGCGGGGGAGCAGATACGCAGTATTTT. It encodes CASSNQGGGADTQYF.

The chain combines TRBV19 with TRBJ1-3; D is unresolved. Deletions cut 6 bases from V and 0 bases from J, with 15 bases between. Germline V CDR1 and CDR2: LNHDA, SQIVND (reference sequence). The CDR3 loop spans 16 amino acids. CDR3 nucleotides: TGTGCCAGTAGCCGAGACTCCCTCAGCTCTGGAAACACCATATATTTT. Translation: CASSRDSLSSGNTIYF.